This entry describes one TCR beta chain. The target antigen is unknown. This record belongs to a study of response to subunit inactivated influenza vaccine. General study points: Few additional T cells are recruited per seasonal influenza vaccination, authors suggested.

The CDR3 length is 14 residues. CDR1 and CDR2 (germline): DFQATT, SNEGSKA (reference sequence). Trimming left V 6 bases short and J 9 bases short, with 21 bases between. TCRdb redid the calling of the RT-PCR reads with MiXCR, one entry per CDR3 protein. The table has around 570,000 distinct CDR3 sequences, about 7.6% seen once. The source of this sequence is a man aged 50 to 69 who received an inactivated influenza vaccine. The material was PBMCs from blood, obtained around 25 months after vaccination. V is TRBV20-1 and J is TRBJ2-1, with D perhaps being TRBD1 or TRBD2 (5 bases each). Here the CDR3 DNA reads TGCAGTGCAACCCGGGACCACGGTCGGGGTGAGCAGTTCTTC. Translated: CSATRDHGRGEQFF.